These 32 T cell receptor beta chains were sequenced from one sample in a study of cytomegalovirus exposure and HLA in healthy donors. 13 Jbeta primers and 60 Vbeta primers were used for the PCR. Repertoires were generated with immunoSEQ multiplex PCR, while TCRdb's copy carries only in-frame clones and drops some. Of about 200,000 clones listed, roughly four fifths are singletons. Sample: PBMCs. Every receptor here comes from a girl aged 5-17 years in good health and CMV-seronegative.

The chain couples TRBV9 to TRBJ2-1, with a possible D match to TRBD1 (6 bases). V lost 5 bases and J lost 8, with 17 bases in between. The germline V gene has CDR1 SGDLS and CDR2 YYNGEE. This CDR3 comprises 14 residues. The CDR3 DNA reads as TGTGCCAGCAGTGAAGGACAGAGGGTGTATGAGCAGTTCTTC. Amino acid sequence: CASSEGQRVYEQFF.

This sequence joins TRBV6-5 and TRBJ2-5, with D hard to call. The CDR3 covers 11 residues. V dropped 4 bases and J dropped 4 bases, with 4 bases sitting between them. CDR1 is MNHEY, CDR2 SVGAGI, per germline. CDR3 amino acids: CASSFGETQYF. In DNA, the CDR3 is TGTGCCAGCAGTTTCGGAGAGACCCAGTACTTC.

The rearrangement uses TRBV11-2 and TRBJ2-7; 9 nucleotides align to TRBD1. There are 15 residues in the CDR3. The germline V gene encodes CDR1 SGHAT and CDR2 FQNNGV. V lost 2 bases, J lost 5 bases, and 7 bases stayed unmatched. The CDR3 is CASSLLGTGNHEQYF. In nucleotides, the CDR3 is TGTGCCAGCAGCTTATTGGGGACAGGGAATCACGAGCAGTACTTC.

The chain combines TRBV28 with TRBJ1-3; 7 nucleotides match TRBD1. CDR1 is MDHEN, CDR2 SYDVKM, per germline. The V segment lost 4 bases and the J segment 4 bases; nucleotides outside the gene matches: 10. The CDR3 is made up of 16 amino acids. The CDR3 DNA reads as TGTGCCAGCAGTTCACGGGACAGATTCCGAGGAAACACCATATATTTT. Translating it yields CASSSRDRFRGNTIYF. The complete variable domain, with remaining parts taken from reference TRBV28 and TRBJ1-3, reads DVKVTQSSRYLVKRTGEKVFLECVQDMDHENMFWYRQDPGLGLRLIYFSYDVKMKEKGDIPEGYSVSREKKERFSLILESASTNQTSMYLCASSSRDRFRGNTIYFGEGSWLTVV.

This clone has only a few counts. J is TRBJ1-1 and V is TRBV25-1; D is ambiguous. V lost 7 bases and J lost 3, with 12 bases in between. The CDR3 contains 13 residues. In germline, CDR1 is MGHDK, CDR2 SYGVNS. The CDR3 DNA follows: TGTGCCAGCATTCCAGAGACTGACACTGAAGCTTTCTTT. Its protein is CASIPETDTEAFF.

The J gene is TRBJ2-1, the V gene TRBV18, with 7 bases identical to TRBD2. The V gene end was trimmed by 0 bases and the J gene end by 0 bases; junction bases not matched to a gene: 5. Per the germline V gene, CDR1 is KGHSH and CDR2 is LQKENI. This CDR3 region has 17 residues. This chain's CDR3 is CASSPPGLAGSYNEQFF. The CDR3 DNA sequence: TGTGCCAGCTCACCACCAGGGTTAGCGGGCTCCTACAATGAGCAGTTCTTC.

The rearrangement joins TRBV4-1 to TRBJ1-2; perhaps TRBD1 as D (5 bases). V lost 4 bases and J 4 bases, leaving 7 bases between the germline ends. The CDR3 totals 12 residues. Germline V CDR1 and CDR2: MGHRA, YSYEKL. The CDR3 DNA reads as TGCGCCAGCAGCCTGGGGGGCTATGGCTACACCTTC. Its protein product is CASSLGGYGYTF.

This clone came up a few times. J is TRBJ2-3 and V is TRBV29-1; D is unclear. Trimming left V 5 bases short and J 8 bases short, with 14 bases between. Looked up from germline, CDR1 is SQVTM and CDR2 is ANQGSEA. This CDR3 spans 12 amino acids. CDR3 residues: CSVSPTHGTQYF. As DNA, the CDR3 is TGCAGCGTTAGTCCTACTCATGGTACGCAGTATTTT.

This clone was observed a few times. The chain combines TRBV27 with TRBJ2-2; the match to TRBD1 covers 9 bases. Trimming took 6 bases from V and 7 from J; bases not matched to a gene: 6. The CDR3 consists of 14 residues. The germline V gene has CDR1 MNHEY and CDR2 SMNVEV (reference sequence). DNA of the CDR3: TGTGCCAGCAGGAGACAGGGGGAATTCGGGGAGCTGTTTTTT. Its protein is CASRRQGEFGELFF.

CDR3 protein: CSVRIRDGGAFF. CDR3 nucleotides: TGCAGCGTTCGTATCCGGGACGGAGGGGCTTTCTTT. This chain joins TRBV29-1 and TRBJ1-1, with a possible D match to TRBD1 (5 bases). Per germline, CDR1 SQVTM and CDR2 ANQGSEA. The CDR3 runs 12 residues. V lost 5 bases and J lost 11, with 18 bases in between.

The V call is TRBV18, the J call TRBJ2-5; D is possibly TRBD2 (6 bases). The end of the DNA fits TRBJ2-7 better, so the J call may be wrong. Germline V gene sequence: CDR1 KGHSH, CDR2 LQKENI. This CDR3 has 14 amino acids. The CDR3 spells CASSRVGGTHEQYF. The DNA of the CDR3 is TGTGCCAGCTCCCGGGTTGGAGGGACCCACGAGCAGTACTTC.

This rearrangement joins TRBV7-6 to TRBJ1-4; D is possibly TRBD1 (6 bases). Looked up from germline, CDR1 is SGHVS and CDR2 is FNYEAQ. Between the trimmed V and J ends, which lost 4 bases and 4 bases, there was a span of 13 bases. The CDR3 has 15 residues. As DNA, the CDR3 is TGTGCCAGCAGCTCCTGGACAGCGGATAATGAAAAACTGTTTTTT. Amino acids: CASSSWTADNEKLFF.

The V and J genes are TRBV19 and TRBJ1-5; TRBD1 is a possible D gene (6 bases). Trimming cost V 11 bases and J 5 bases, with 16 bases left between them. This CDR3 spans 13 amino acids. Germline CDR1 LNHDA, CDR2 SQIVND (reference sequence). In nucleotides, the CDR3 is TGTGCCGGCCGTTGGGGGGGGCATCAGCCCCAGCATTTT. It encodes CAGRWGGHQPQHF.

The CDR3 nucleotides read TGTGCCAGTAGTCATCTAGACAGACTCACTGAAGCTTTCTTT. It codes for CASSHLDRLTEAFF. This chain connects TRBV19 to TRBJ1-1; perhaps TRBD1 as D (5 bases). There are 14 residues in the CDR3. With 5 bases removed from V and 4 bases from J, the gap between germline ends came to 14 bases. Germline V lookup: CDR1 LNHDA, CDR2 SQIVND (reference sequence).

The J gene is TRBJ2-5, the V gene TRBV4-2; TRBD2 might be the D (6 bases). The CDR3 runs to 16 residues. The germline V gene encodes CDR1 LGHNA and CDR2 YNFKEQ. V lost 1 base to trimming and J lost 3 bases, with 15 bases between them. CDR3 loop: CASSQGASAIEETQYF. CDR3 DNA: TGTGCCAGCAGCCAAGGGGCTAGCGCGATAGAAGAGACCCAGTACTTC.

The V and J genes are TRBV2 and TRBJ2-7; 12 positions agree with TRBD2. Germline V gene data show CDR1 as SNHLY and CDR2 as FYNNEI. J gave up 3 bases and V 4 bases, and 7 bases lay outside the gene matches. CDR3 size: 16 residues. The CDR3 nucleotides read TGTGCCAGCAGTGGGACTAGCGGGAAAAGGGGCTACGAGCAGTACTTC. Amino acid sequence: CASSGTSGKRGYEQYF.

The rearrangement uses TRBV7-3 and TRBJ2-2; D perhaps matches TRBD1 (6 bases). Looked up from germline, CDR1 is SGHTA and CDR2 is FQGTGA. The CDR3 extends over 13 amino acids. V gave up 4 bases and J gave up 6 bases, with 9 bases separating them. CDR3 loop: CASSSTGPGELFF. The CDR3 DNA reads TGTGCCAGCAGCTCCACAGGGCCCGGGGAGCTGTTTTTT. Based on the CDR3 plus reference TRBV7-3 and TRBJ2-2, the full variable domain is GAGVSQTPSNKVTEKGKYVELRCDPISGHTALYWYRQSLGQGPEFLIYFQGTGAADDSGLPNDRFFAVRPEGSVSTLKIQRTERGDSAVYLCASSSTGPGELFFGEGSRLTVL.

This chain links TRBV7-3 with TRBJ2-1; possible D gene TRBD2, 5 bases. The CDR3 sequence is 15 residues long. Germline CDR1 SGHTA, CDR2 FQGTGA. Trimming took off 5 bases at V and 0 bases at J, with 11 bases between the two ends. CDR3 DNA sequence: TGTGCCAGCAGCGTAAAAGGGAGCTCCTACAATGAGCAGTTCTTC. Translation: CASSVKGSSYNEQFF.

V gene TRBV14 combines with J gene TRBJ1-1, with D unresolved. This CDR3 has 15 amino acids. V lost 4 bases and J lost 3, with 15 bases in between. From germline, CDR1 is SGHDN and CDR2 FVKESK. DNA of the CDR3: TGTGCCAGCAGCCCGCGACTCCAACCGGACACTGAAGCTTTCTTT. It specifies CASSPRLQPDTEAFF.

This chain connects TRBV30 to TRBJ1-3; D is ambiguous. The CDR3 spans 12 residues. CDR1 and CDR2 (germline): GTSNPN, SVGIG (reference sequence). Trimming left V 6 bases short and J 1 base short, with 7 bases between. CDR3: CACRSSGNTIYF. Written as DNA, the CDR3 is TGTGCCTGCAGGTCGTCTGGAAACACCATATATTTT.

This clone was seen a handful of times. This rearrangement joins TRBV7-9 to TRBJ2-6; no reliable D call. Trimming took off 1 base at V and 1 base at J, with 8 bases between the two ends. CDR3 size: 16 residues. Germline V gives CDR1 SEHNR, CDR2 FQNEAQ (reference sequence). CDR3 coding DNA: TGTGCCAGCAGCTTAGTCTCCGGGTCTGGGGCCAACGTCCTGACTTTC. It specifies CASSLVSGSGANVLTF. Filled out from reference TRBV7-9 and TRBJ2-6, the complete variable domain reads DTGVSQNPRHKITKRGQNVTFRCDPISEHNRLYWYRQTLGQGPEFLTYFQNEAQLEKSRLLSDRFSAERPKGSFSTLEIQRTEQGDSAMYLCASSLVSGSGANVLTFGAGSRLTVL.

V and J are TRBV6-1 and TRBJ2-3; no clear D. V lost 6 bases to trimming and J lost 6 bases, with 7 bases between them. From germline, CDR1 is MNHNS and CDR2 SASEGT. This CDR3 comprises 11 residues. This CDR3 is CASSIADTQYF. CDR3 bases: TGTGCCAGCAGCATAGCTGATACGCAGTATTTT.

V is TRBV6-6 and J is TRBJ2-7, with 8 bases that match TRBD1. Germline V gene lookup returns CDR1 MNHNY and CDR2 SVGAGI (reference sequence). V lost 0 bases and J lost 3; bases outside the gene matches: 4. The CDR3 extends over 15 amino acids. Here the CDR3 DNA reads TGTGCCAGCAGTTACTCGACAGGGGCCGACTACGAGCAGTACTTC. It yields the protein CASSYSTGADYEQYF.

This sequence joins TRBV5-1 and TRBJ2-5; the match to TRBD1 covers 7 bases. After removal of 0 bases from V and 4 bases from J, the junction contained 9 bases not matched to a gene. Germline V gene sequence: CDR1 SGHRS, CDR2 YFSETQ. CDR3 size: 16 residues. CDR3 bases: TGCGCCAGCAGCTTGGTCAGTGTAGGGGGCATAGAGACCCAGTACTTC. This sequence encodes CASSLVSVGGIETQYF. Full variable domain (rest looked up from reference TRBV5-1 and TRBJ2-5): KAGVTQTPRYLIKTRGQQVTLSCSPISGHRSVSWYQQTPGQGLQFLFEYFSETQRNKGNFPGRFSGRQFSNSRSEMNVSTLELGDSALYLCASSLVSVGGIETQYFGPGTRLLVL.

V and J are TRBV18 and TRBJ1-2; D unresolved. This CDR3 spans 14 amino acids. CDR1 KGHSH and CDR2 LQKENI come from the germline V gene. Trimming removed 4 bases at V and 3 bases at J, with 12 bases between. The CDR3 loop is CASSRERQDYGYTF. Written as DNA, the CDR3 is TGTGCCAGCTCACGCGAACGGCAGGACTATGGCTACACCTTC. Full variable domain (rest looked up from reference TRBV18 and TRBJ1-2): NAGVMQNPRHLVRRRGQEARLRCSPMKGHSHVYWYRQLPEEGLKFMVYLQKENIIDESGMPKERFSAEFPKEGPSILRIQQVVRGDSAAYFCASSRERQDYGYTFGSGTRLTVV.

For the CDR3, the DNA is TGTGCCAGCAGGAGAAGCGGGGGGTCCTACAATGAGCAGTTCTTC. Protein sequence: CASRRSGGSYNEQFF. The chain employs TRBV7-3 and TRBJ2-1; TRBD2 agrees at 9 bases. Germline lookup yields CDR1 SGHTA and CDR2 FQGTGA. The CDR3 consists of 15 residues. V was pared by 6 bases and J by 1 base, with 4 bases of the junction left unmatched.

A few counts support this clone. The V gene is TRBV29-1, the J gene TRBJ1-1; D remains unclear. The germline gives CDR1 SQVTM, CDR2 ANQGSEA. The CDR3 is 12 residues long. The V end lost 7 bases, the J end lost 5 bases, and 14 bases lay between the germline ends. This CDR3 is CSAKAGGTEAFF. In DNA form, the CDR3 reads TGCAGCGCGAAAGCAGGAGGAACTGAAGCTTTCTTT. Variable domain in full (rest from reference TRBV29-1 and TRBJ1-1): SAVISQKPSRDICQRGTSLTIQCQVDSQVTMMFWYRQQPGQSLTLIATANQGSEATYESGFVIDKFPISRPNLTFSTLTVSNMSPEDSSIYLCSAKAGGTEAFFGQGTRLTVV.

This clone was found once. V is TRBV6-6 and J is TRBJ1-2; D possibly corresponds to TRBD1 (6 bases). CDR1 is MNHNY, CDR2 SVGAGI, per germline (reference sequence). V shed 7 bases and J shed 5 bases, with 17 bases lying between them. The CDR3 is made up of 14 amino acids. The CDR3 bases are TGTGCCAGCAAAGGGACATCCGAGAGATATGGCTACACCTTC. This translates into CASKGTSERYGYTF.

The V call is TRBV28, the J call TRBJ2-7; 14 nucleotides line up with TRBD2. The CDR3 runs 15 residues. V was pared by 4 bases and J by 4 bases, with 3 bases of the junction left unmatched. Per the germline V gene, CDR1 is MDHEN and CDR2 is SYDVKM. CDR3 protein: CASSSGTSGGYEQYF. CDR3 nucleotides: TGTGCCAGCAGTTCCGGGACTAGCGGGGGATACGAGCAGTACTTC.

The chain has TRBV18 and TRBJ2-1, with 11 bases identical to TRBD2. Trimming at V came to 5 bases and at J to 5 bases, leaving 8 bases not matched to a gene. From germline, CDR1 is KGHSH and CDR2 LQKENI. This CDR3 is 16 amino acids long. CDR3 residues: CASSNIAGGPHNEQFF. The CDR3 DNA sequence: TGTGCCAGCTCAAACATAGCGGGAGGGCCCCACAATGAGCAGTTCTTC.

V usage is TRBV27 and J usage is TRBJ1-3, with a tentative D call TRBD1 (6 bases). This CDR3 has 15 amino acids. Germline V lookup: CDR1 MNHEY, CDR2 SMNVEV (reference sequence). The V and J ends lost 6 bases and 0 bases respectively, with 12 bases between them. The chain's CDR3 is CASSHRALSGNTIYF. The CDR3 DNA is TGTGCCAGCAGCCACAGGGCCCTCTCTGGAAACACCATATATTTT.

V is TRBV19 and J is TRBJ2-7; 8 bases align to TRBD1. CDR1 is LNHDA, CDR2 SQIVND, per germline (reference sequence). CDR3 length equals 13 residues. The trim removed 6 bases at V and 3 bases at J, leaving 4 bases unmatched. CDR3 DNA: TGTGCCAGTAGACCAGACAGGGGCTACGAGCAGTACTTC. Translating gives CASRPDRGYEQYF.